What follows are 22 T cell receptor beta chains derived from one specimen sequenced in a study of T cell responses to AZD1222 COVID-19 vaccine. The repertoire was sequenced with immunoSEQ multiplex PCR; TCRdb's copy has only in-frame clones and lacks some. This table has roughly 130,000 clones, 85% to 90% appearing once. The source material was peripheral blood, sampled on day 0 of AZD1222 vaccination. The receptors come from an adult in good health.

The V and J genes are TRBV5-1 and TRBJ1-2; tentatively, D is TRBD1 (6 bases). The CDR3 is 13 residues long. Germline V gene lookup returns CDR1 SGHRS and CDR2 YFSETQ. V lost 4 bases to trimming and J lost 6 bases, with 13 bases between them. CDR3 nucleotides: TGCGCCAGCAGCCCAGGGGTTTTCGATGGCTACACCTTC. Translated: CASSPGVFDGYTF.

The rearrangement uses TRBV3-1 (or the pseudogene TRBV3-2) and TRBJ2-7; a weak D match, TRBD1 (5 bases). This CDR3 comprises 14 residues. In germline, CDR1 is LGHDT, CDR2 YNNKEL (reference sequence). The V end was cut by 4 bases, the J end by 1 base, with 11 bases between. This CDR3 reads CASSPWTKSYEQYF. The CDR3 DNA follows: TGTGCCAGCAGCCCTTGGACAAAATCCTACGAGCAGTACTTC.

The V call is TRBV13, the J call TRBJ2-2; D call uncertain. CDR3 length equals 13 residues. Trimming removed 0 bases at V and 5 bases at J, with 4 bases between. CDR1 is PRHDT, CDR2 FYEKMQ, per germline (reference sequence). CDR3 amino acids: CASSLGRTGELFF. In nucleotides, the CDR3 is TGTGCCAGCAGCTTAGGTAGGACCGGGGAGCTGTTTTTT.

About this clone: A read error may produce the germline difference seen at one junction end. V usage is TRBV7-9 and J usage is TRBJ2-7; TRBD1 or TRBD2 may be the D gene (6 bases each). The CDR3 spans 13 residues. CDR1 and CDR2 (germline): SEHNR, FQNEAQ (reference sequence). CDR3: CASSPGGLYELYF. The CDR3 DNA is TGTGCCAGCAGCCCTGGGGGGCTCTACGAGCTGTACTTC.

The chain uses TRBV6-1 and TRBJ1-6; no clear D. Germline CDR1 is MNHNS and CDR2 is SASEGT. The CDR3 contains 13 residues. V shed 1 base and J shed 11 bases, with 9 bases lying between them. The CDR3 reads CASSEVRRAPLHF. The DNA of the CDR3 is TGTGCCAGCAGTGAAGTTCGGCGGGCACCCCTCCACTTT.

This clone has only one observation. This chain's CDR3 is CASSPTGATNEKLFF. The CDR3 DNA reads TGTGCCAGCAGCCCTACAGGAGCAACTAATGAAAAACTGTTTTTT. The rearrangement links TRBV11-2 to TRBJ1-4, with a tentative D call TRBD1 (5 bases). The CDR3 totals 15 residues. Germline V gene sequence: CDR1 SGHAT, CDR2 FQNNGV. The germline V and J ends were trimmed by 5 bases and 0 bases, with 10 bases remaining between them.

This clone was recorded a few times. The rearrangement joins TRBV2 to TRBJ2-5; D is undetermined. The CDR3 is 12 residues long. Between the trimmed V and J ends, which lost 5 bases and 9 bases, there was a span of 13 bases. CDR1 is SNHLY, CDR2 FYNNEI, per germline. CDR3 in amino acids: CASSSADGAQYF. CDR3 coding DNA: TGTGCCAGCAGTAGCGCTGACGGAGCCCAGTACTTC.

This chain uses TRBV27 with TRBJ1-1; D perhaps matches TRBD1 (5 bases). Germline lookup yields CDR1 MNHEY and CDR2 SMNVEV (reference sequence). Trimming took 3 bases from V and 2 from J, leaving 7 bases between them. The CDR3 spans 13 residues. The CDR3 is CASSFGHNTEAFF. The DNA of the CDR3 is TGTGCCAGCAGTTTTGGACATAACACTGAAGCTTTCTTT.

The chain couples TRBV19 to TRBJ2-1; 7 nucleotides line up with TRBD2. The CDR3 is made up of 15 amino acids. Germline-derived CDR1 and CDR2 are LNHDA and SQIVND (reference sequence). The junction had 4 bases not matched to a gene; V was cut back by 3 bases and J by 2 bases. CDR3 region: CASSIGGSPYNEQFF. The DNA of the CDR3 is TGTGCCAGTAGTATCGGCGGGAGTCCCTACAATGAGCAGTTCTTC.

The chain uses TRBV19 and TRBJ1-6; 7 bases line up with TRBD1. Per germline, CDR1 LNHDA and CDR2 SQIVND (reference sequence). The junction had 10 bases not matched to a gene; V was cut back by 10 bases and J by 10 bases. The CDR3 totals 13 residues. CDR3 sequence (DNA): TGTGCCACTCGACAGGGTATAGGGTCACCCCTCCACTTT. It translates to CATRQGIGSPLHF.

The V call is TRBV3-1 (or the pseudogene TRBV3-2), the J call TRBJ2-7; D perhaps matches TRBD1 (5 bases). CDR1 and CDR2 from the germline V gene are LGHDT and YNNKEL (reference sequence). CDR3 length equals 14 residues. Trimming took 4 bases from V and 4 from J, leaving 14 bases between them. CDR3 region: CASSLSQGRYEQYF. The DNA of the CDR3 is TGTGCCAGCAGCCTAAGCCAGGGTCGGTACGAGCAGTACTTC.

The chain has TRBV7-9 and TRBJ1-1; TRBD1 agrees at 7 bases. The V gene's germline CDR1 is SEHNR and CDR2 FQNEAQ (reference sequence). V trimming: 5 bases; J trimming: 5 bases; junction bases outside the gene matches: 8. The CDR3 is 14 amino acids. This CDR3 reads CASSADRAGTEAFF. CDR3 bases: TGTGCCAGCAGCGCAGACAGGGCCGGAACTGAAGCTTTCTTT.

This clone was picked up one time. The chain carries TRBV11-1 and TRBJ1-2; possibly TRBD1 for D (5 bases). The V end was cut by 1 base, the J end by 4 bases, with 7 bases between. From germline, CDR1 is SGHAT and CDR2 FQDESV (reference sequence). The length of the CDR3 is 13 residues. The CDR3 nucleotides read TGTGCCAGCAGCTTAGACGACAGCTATGGCTACACCTTC. Protein: CASSLDDSYGYTF.

This clone was counted a single time. The CDR3: CASTRQKNTEAFF. The CDR3 region has the DNA TGTGCCAGCACTCGACAGAAGAACACTGAAGCTTTCTTT. The V call is TRBV6-4, the J call TRBJ1-1, with D maybe TRBD1 (5 bases). V dropped 7 bases and J dropped 1 base, with 10 bases sitting between them. Germline CDR1 reads MRHNA; CDR2 reads SNTAGT. The CDR3 has 13 amino acids.

The chain couples TRBV19 to TRBJ2-3, with a tentative D call TRBD2 (6 bases). V dropped 3 bases and J dropped 5 bases, with 9 bases sitting between them. Germline V gene sequence: CDR1 LNHDA, CDR2 SQIVND (reference sequence). There are 13 residues in the CDR3. The CDR3 reads CASSMGGEDTQYF. The CDR3 DNA follows: TGTGCCAGTAGTATGGGGGGAGAAGATACGCAGTATTTT. Combining the CDR3 with reference TRBV19 and TRBJ2-3 gives the whole variable domain DGGITQSPKYLFRKEGQNVTLSCEQNLNHDAMYWYRQDPGQGLRLIYYSQIVNDFQKGDIAEGYSVSREKKESFPLTVTSAQKNPTAFYLCASSMGGEDTQYFGPGTRLTVL.

The rearrangement links TRBV24-1 to TRBJ1-5; no reliable D call. V was trimmed by 3 bases and J by 3 bases, leaving 8 bases between them. Germline loops: CDR1 KGHDR, CDR2 SFDVKD. The CDR3 is 14 residues long. This chain's CDR3 is CATSDDSYNQPQHF. CDR3 bases: TGTGCCACCAGTGATGATAGCTACAATCAGCCCCAGCATTTT.

The chain joins TRBV16 to TRBJ1-2; the D is unclear. Trimming cost V 3 bases and J 2 bases, with 13 bases left between them. From germline, CDR1 is KGHSY and CDR2 FQNENV. The CDR3 is 15 amino acids. CDR3 amino acids: CASSHHTGINYGYTF. The DNA for the CDR3 is TGTGCCAGCAGCCATCATACTGGCATAAACTATGGCTACACCTTC.

This clone was seen a handful of times. This chain links TRBV7-9 with TRBJ2-2, with D perhaps assigned TRBD1 or TRBD2 (5 bases each). Germline lookup yields CDR1 SEHNR and CDR2 FQNEAQ (reference sequence). This CDR3 comprises 14 residues. Trimming shortened V by 5 bases and J by 4 bases, and 11 bases separated the two germline ends. The CDR3 coding sequence is TGTGCCAGCAGCGTCCGGGACCTCACCGGGGAGCTGTTTTTT. Encoded protein: CASSVRDLTGELFF.

The chain couples TRBV27 to TRBJ1-5, with 10 bases fitting TRBD1. V was clipped by 9 bases and J by 2 bases; unmatched bases: 16. This CDR3 is built from 18 residues. The germline gives CDR1 MNHEY, CDR2 SMNVEV (reference sequence). The CDR3 region has the DNA TGTGCCAGTTCCCCGGGACAGGGGATACCCTTTGGCAATCAGCCCCAGCATTTT. Its translation: CASSPGQGIPFGNQPQHF.

The chain couples TRBV7-9 to TRBJ2-2; TRBD2 agrees at 8 bases. The CDR3 is made up of 16 amino acids. Germline V lookup: CDR1 SEHNR, CDR2 FQNEAQ (reference sequence). The ends lost 4 bases at V and 0 bases at J; junction bases unmatched: 4. The CDR3 DNA follows: TGTGCCAGCAGCTCGAGAGCGGGAGCGAACACCGGGGAGCTGTTTTTT. Translating gives CASSSRAGANTGELFF.

The J gene is TRBJ2-7, the V gene TRBV28, with unresolved D. This CDR3 is built from 16 residues. Germline CDR1 and CDR2: MDHEN and SYDVKM. The V end lost 2 bases, the J end lost 1 base, and 15 bases lay between the germline ends. CDR3 bases: TGTGCCAGCAGTTTAGACACCCGAGAAGTATCCTACGAGCAGTACTTC. Amino acid sequence: CASSLDTREVSYEQYF.

The chain combines TRBV5-4 with TRBJ1-1; D remains unclear. V gave up 2 bases and J gave up 2 bases, with 4 bases separating them. This CDR3 is 12 amino acids long. Germline V lookup: CDR1 SGHNT, CDR2 YYREEE (reference sequence). CDR3 coding DNA: TGTGCCAGCAGCTTCTTCAACACTGAAGCTTTCTTT. Encoded protein: CASSFFNTEAFF.